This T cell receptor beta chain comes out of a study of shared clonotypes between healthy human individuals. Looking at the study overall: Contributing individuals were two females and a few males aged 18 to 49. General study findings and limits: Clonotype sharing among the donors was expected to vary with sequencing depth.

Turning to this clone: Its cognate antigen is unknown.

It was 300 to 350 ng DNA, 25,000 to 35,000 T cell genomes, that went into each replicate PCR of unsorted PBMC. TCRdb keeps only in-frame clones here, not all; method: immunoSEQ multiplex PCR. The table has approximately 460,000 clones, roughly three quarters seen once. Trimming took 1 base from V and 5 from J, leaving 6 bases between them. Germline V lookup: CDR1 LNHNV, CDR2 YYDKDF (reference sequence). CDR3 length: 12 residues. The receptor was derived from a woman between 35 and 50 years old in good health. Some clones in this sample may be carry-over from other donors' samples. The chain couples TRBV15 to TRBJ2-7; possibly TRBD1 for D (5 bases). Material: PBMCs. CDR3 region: CATSRAGNEQYF. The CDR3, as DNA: TGTGCCACCAGCAGAGCAGGGAACGAGCAGTACTTC.